This TCR beta chain was sequenced during a study of CD8 T cells in Susac syndrome (dated by TCRdb to the late 2010s). For the study in its entirety: The study used repertoire sequencing to test whether antigen drove CD8+ T cell activation and differentiation in Susac syndrome. CD8+ T cell repertoire clonality was compared between 11 to 12 healthy donors, roughly 14 Susac syndrome patients and approximately 16 multiple sclerosis patients.

RNA was extracted using the RNeasy kit, and roughly 0.45 to 1 ug of the RNA was reverse transcribed with random hexamers. The immunoSEQ multiplex PCR assay, covering 54 Vbeta and 13 Jbeta segments, was used to amplify TCR beta CDR3 regions. PCR amplification bias was corrected using a synthetic template baseline for primer optimization and computational correction. The study's processing was this. Reads were annotated to V, D and J genes per IMGT and analyzed with immunoSEQ Analyzer, keeping only productive sequences. To calculate clonality, Shannon entropy was normalized by log2 of the number of productive unique sequences and then subtracted from one. Public and private clones were assessed among the 100 most prevalent clones of each patient and control. Clones were defined as Susac-specific if absent from the healthy and MS cohorts, from approximately 1,100 published viral clones and from other ImmuneACCESS disease sequences. The raw public data were reprocessed by TCRdb itself: fastp quality trimming at Q25, MiXCR clonotype calling, in-frame beta chains only. Each entry is one CDR3 protein sequence, shown with its most common DNA and genes. These V and J calls derive from TCRdb rather than the authors' analysis. In all, the sample holds about 180,000 distinct CDR3 sequences, and roughly 95% of those were seen once. The top ten constitute 0.15% to 0.2% of the sample.

At the junction V is shortened by 0 bases and J by 5 bases, with 8 bases in between. CDR1 and CDR2, looked up from the germline V gene, are SGDLS and YYNGEE. Measured from the cysteine to the phenylalanine, the CDR3 is 13 residues long. Kept here is only the CDR3 DNA, which spans 39 bases and is read in frame from base 1. Study-wide conclusions, independent of this receptor: The study acknowledged that relatively few individuals were included in the TCR sequencing and HLA analysis.

High-throughput TCR beta sequencing profiled peripheral blood CD8+ and CD4+ T cells from healthy donors, Susac syndrome patients and multiple sclerosis patients. Treatment-naive patients with stable or active relapsing-remitting disease fulfilling revised McDonald criteria were used as multiple sclerosis controls. Bulk CD8+ and CD4+ T cells were purified by magnetic negative isolation, while CD8+ TEMRA cells were enriched using FACS. Blood was collected in EDTA tubes and processed within 24 hours, with PBMCs isolated through density gradient centrifugation. PBMCs destined for TCR sequencing were cryopreserved in liquid nitrogen and later thawed in a 37 °C water bath. The sorted or isolated CD4+, CD8+ and CD8+ TEMRA cells had a purity of 90% or higher. Points on this clonotype: No cognate antigen has been identified for it. Base qualities were left out, and no much larger clone turns up one base away.

The clonotype comes from a human donor with multiple sclerosis. Rearrangement joined TRBV9 to TRBJ1-1; there is no confident call for the D gene. The material sequenced was CD8+ T cells from PBMCs. For the CDR3, the sequence is CASSVDQGTEAFF. The nucleotide sequence reads TGTGCCAGCAGCGTAGATCAAGGGACTGAAGCTTTCTTT.